Following are 30 T cell receptor beta chains from one sample sequenced in a study of PD-L1 blockade in urothelial cancer. Time point reported: peripheral blood 6 weeks after treatment start. Some clones are missing from TCRdb's copy, which holds only in-frame ones; the method was immunoSEQ multiplex PCR. Of about 50,000 clones listed, around 88% were seen once; the top ten hold around 9.3%. The source was PBMCs, collected around atezolizumab (anti-PD-L1) treatment. These receptors were obtained from a man in his 60s with urothelial cancer.

This chain connects TRBV5-1 to TRBJ2-6, with D possibly being TRBD2 (6 bases). V lost 1 base and J lost 0, with 8 bases in between. Germline CDR1 SGHRS, CDR2 YFSETQ. The CDR3 runs 16 residues. CDR3 loop: CASSLRGTSGANVLTF. The CDR3 region has the DNA TGCGCCAGCAGCTTGCGCGGGACCTCTGGGGCCAACGTCCTGACTTTC.

In its sample, this clone was seen once. This chain uses TRBV5-5 with TRBJ1-5; D is ambiguous. The CDR3 extends over 16 amino acids. The germline gives CDR1 SGHKS, CDR2 YYEKEE (reference sequence). Trimming left V 0 bases short and J 1 base short, with 11 bases between. The CDR3 is CASSLGVLWSNQPQHF. The CDR3 DNA follows: TGTGCCAGCAGCTTGGGAGTTTTGTGGAGCAATCAGCCCCAGCATTTT.

The V and J genes are TRBV5-4 and TRBJ1-6; 11 nucleotides match TRBD1. After removal of 2 bases from V and 7 bases from J, the junction contained 2 bases not matched to a gene. This CDR3 has 15 amino acids. Germline lookup yields CDR1 SGHNT and CDR2 YYREEE (reference sequence). As DNA, the CDR3 is TGTGCCAGCAGCTTTCGGACAGGGGGCAATTCACCCCTCCACTTT. It translates to CASSFRTGGNSPLHF.

V and J are TRBV5-1 and TRBJ2-7, with D tentatively TRBD1 (8 bases). The CDR3 loop spans 13 amino acids. Germline CDR1 reads SGHRS; CDR2 reads YFSETQ. V was shortened by 4 bases and J by 6 bases, with 14 bases between the two germline ends. The DNA for the CDR3 is TGCGCCAGCAGCGTACAGGGGGAGGGCGAGCAGTACTTC. Protein: CASSVQGEGEQYF.

In nucleotides, the CDR3 is TGTGCCAGCAAGGACAGGGTGGCCACAGATACGCAGTATTTT. It translates to CASKDRVATDTQYF. This chain joins TRBV6-1 and TRBJ2-3; 8 bases align to TRBD1. After removal of 7 bases from V and 2 bases from J, the junction contained 5 bases not matched to a gene. The germline V gene has CDR1 MNHNS and CDR2 SASEGT. This CDR3 has 14 residues.

The chain joins TRBV7-6 to TRBJ2-3; 13 bases agree with TRBD2. The germline gives CDR1 SGHVS, CDR2 FNYEAQ. The ends lost 5 bases at V and 0 bases at J; junction bases unmatched: 17. The length of the CDR3 is 21 residues. CDR3 region: CASSPRLTSGGRTTSTDTQYF. The CDR3 DNA sequence: TGTGCCAGCAGCCCGCGACTGACTAGCGGGGGGAGAACCACTAGCACAGATACGCAGTATTTT. Full variable domain (remainder filled in from reference TRBV7-6 and TRBJ2-3): GAGVSQSPRYKVTKRGQDVALRCDPISGHVSLYWYRQALGQGPEFLTYFNYEAQQDKSGLPNDRFSAERPEGSISTLTIQRTEQRDSAMYRCASSPRLTSGGRTTSTDTQYFGPGTRLTVL.

The chain recombines TRBV7-2 with TRBJ1-5, with 7 bases identical to TRBD1. The V and J ends lost 3 bases and 9 bases, in that order; junction bases with no gene match: 5. This CDR3 region has 13 residues. Germline V gene data show CDR1 as SGHTA and CDR2 as FQGNSA. The CDR3 DNA reads TGTGCCAGCAGCTTTACAGGGGCTGGGCCCCAGCATTTT. Translating gives CASSFTGAGPQHF.

The V gene is TRBV10-2, the J gene TRBJ2-1; 7 nucleotides match TRBD2. The CDR3 spans 16 residues. The germline V gene has CDR1 WSHSY and CDR2 SAAADI. The V segment lost 8 bases and the J segment 7 bases; nucleotides outside the gene matches: 17. The CDR3 bases are TGCGCCAGCTACCCGTTCGGGGCGGGGGACGGAAATGAGCAGTTCTTC. The encoded protein is CASYPFGAGDGNEQFF.

This clone was seen once. V gene TRBV6-1 combines with J gene TRBJ1-4, with D perhaps TRBD1 (5 bases). Trimming stripped 2 bases from V and 6 bases from J, with 10 bases between. CDR3 size: 14 residues. Germline V gene sequence: CDR1 MNHNS, CDR2 SASEGT. CDR3 sequence (DNA): TGTGCCAGCAGTGAAAGGGGAGGGGATGAAAAACTGTTTTTT. It specifies CASSERGGDEKLFF.

The V call is TRBV29-1, the J call TRBJ1-4, with D possibly being TRBD1 (6 bases). Germline CDR1 reads SQVTM; CDR2 reads ANQGSEA. Trimming pared 7 bases from V and 5 bases from J, leaving 8 bases between. The CDR3 has 11 residues. The CDR3 spells CSGTENEKLFF. As DNA, the CDR3 is TGCAGCGGGACAGAGAATGAAAAACTGTTTTTT. Based on the CDR3 plus reference TRBV29-1 and TRBJ1-4, the full variable domain is SAVISQKPSRDICQRGTSLTIQCQVDSQVTMMFWYRQQPGQSLTLIATANQGSEATYESGFVIDKFPISRPNLTFSTLTVSNMSPEDSSIYLCSGTENEKLFFGSGTQLSVL.

The count of this clone is one. The chain links TRBV4-1 to TRBJ1-2; 7 bases match TRBD1. Germline assignment: CDR1 MGHRA and CDR2 YSYEKL. This CDR3 is 13 amino acids long. V shed 4 bases and J 5 bases; nucleotides not matched to a gene: 4. The CDR3 loop is CASSLMGQYGYTF. The CDR3, as DNA: TGCGCCAGCAGCCTGATGGGACAGTATGGCTACACCTTC.

This clone was detected only once. V usage is TRBV12-2 and J usage is TRBJ2-7; whether TRBD1, the table's D call, matches the DNA was not checked. TRBV12-2 is designated a pseudogene. The CDR3 totals 18 residues. CDR3 region: CASRLVPGAGGRHYEQYF. In DNA form, the CDR3 reads TGTGCAAGTCGCTTAGTTCCTGGGGCAGGGGGCCGCCACTACGAGCAGTACTTC.

As DNA, the CDR3 is TGCGCCAGCAGCCAAATGGGACAGAACTATGGCTACACCTTC. As protein: CASSQMGQNYGYTF. This chain uses TRBV4-3 with TRBJ1-2, with 7 bases that match TRBD1. With 2 bases clipped from V and 2 bases from J, the junction kept 2 bases outside the gene matches. The length of the CDR3 is 14 residues. Germline-derived CDR1 and CDR2 are LGHNA and YSLEER.

This clone was observed a few times. The same CDR3 also results from other DNA sequences found in this sample. The rearrangement links TRBV7-2 to TRBJ1-2; TRBD1 aligns across 8 bases. V was clipped by 5 bases and J by 2 bases; unmatched bases: 4. The CDR3 totals 14 residues. CDR1 SGHTA and CDR2 FQGNSA come from the germline V gene. The chain's CDR3 is CASSLGQGNYGYTF. The CDR3 region has the DNA TGTGCCAGCAGCCTAGGACAGGGAAACTATGGCTACACCTTC.

The chain joins TRBV5-1 to TRBJ1-4; unclear D gene. This CDR3 is built from 14 residues. Germline CDR1 reads SGHRS; CDR2 reads YFSETQ. Trimming removed 4 bases at V and 3 bases at J, with 10 bases between. The CDR3 sequence is CASSANRANEKLFF. The CDR3 bases are TGCGCCAGCAGCGCCAATCGGGCTAATGAAAAACTGTTTTTT.

This chain uses TRBV5-1 with TRBJ2-3; 13 positions match TRBD2. Germline CDR1 and CDR2: SGHRS and YFSETQ. The CDR3 runs to 18 residues. The V and J ends lost 3 bases and 0 bases, in that order; junction bases with no gene match: 7. CDR3 DNA sequence: TGCGCCAGCAGCTGGGGGACTAGCGGGGATTATAGCACAGATACGCAGTATTTT. This codes for CASSWGTSGDYSTDTQYF.

The rearrangement links TRBV6-6 to TRBJ2-3; perhaps TRBD2 as D (6 bases). V lost 8 bases to trimming and J lost 0 bases, with 15 bases between them. There are 15 residues in the CDR3. Germline V gene sequence: CDR1 MNHNY, CDR2 SVGAGI (reference sequence). The CDR3 spells CASGAGRGSTDTQYF. The CDR3 DNA sequence: TGTGCCAGCGGGGCCGGACGGGGGAGCACAGATACGCAGTATTTT.

This chain links TRBV6-1 with TRBJ2-3; 8 bases are a match to TRBD2. Germline V gene sequence: CDR1 MNHNS, CDR2 SASEGT. There are 14 residues in the CDR3. V was pared by 5 bases and J by 2 bases, with 3 bases of the junction left unmatched. The CDR3 region is CASSRTSSTDTQYF. DNA for the CDR3: TGTGCCAGCAGTCGGACTAGCTCCACAGATACGCAGTATTTT.

The chain is built from TRBV6-4 and TRBJ2-2; 7 positions agree with TRBD1. This CDR3 has 13 residues. The V and J ends lost 6 bases and 5 bases, in that order; junction bases with no gene match: 3. Germline CDR1 MRHNA, CDR2 SNTAGT. The CDR3 DNA follows: TGTGCCAGCAGACCGACAGGGACCGGGGAGCTGTTTTTT. Its translation is CASRPTGTGELFF.

The rearrangement links TRBV30 to TRBJ1-2; no firm D call. This CDR3 spans 12 amino acids. CDR1 is GTSNPN and CDR2 is SVGIG in the germline V gene (reference sequence). V dropped 3 bases and J dropped 2 bases, with 7 bases sitting between them. CDR3 loop: CAWSPRNYGYTF. The CDR3 region has the DNA TGTGCCTGGAGCCCCCGGAACTATGGCTACACCTTC. The full variable domain, with the rest looked up from reference TRBV30 and TRBJ1-2, is SQTIHQWPATLVQPVGSPLSLECTVEGTSNPNLYWYRQAAGRGLQLLFYSVGIGQISSEVPQNLSASRPQDRQFILSSKKLLLSDSGFYLCAWSPRNYGYTFGSGTRLTVV.

The V gene is TRBV5-1, the J gene TRBJ2-2; 8 bases are a match to TRBD1. J lost 4 bases, V lost 0 bases, and 11 bases had no gene match. The germline gives CDR1 SGHRS, CDR2 YFSETQ. The CDR3 has 18 amino acids. The CDR3 loop reads CASSLEGVTGVGTGELFF. Written as DNA, the CDR3 is TGCGCCAGCAGCTTGGAGGGGGTGACAGGGGTCGGCACCGGGGAGCTGTTTTTT.

Here the CDR3 DNA reads TGTGCCAGCAGCTCCCCGACAGTCTCCTACGAGCAGTACTTC. Translating gives CASSSPTVSYEQYF. The genes are TRBV7-9 and TRBJ2-7, with D tentatively TRBD1 (5 bases). This CDR3 contains 14 residues. The V gene lost 4 bases and the J gene lost 0 bases, with 10 bases spanning the gap. Germline CDR1 and CDR2: SEHNR and FQNEAQ (reference sequence).

The chain joins TRBV7-9 to TRBJ2-1, with a weak D call TRBD1 (5 bases). Germline V gene sequence: CDR1 SEHNR, CDR2 FQNEAQ (reference sequence). Between the trimmed V and J ends, which lost 3 bases and 4 bases, there was a span of 19 bases. The CDR3 extends over 17 amino acids. Here the CDR3 reads CASSFYYWTSGYNEQFF. The CDR3 DNA is TGTGCCAGCAGCTTTTATTACTGGACATCTGGTTACAATGAGCAGTTCTTC. The whole variable domain, filled in from reference TRBV7-9 and TRBJ2-1, reads DTGVSQNPRHKITKRGQNVTFRCDPISEHNRLYWYRQTLGQGPEFLTYFQNEAQLEKSRLLSDRFSAERPKGSFSTLEIQRTEQGDSAMYLCASSFYYWTSGYNEQFFGPGTRLTVL.

The V gene is TRBV29-1, the J gene TRBJ1-2, with 7 bases that match TRBD1. V gave up 2 bases and J gave up 6 bases; unmatched junction bases: 6. The CDR3 runs 13 residues. Germline V gene data show CDR1 as SQVTM and CDR2 as ANQGSEA. CDR3 DNA: TGCAGCGTTGAATCAGGGGGAGAGGATGGCTACACCTTC. Protein sequence: CSVESGGEDGYTF.

This chain links TRBV4-2 with TRBJ2-5; D possibly corresponds to TRBD2 (5 bases). V was trimmed by 4 bases and J by 4 bases, leaving 10 bases between them. Germline V CDR1 and CDR2: LGHNA, YNFKEQ. The CDR3 runs to 13 residues. In DNA form, the CDR3 reads TGTGCCAGCAGCCCGCGACGGGGAGAGACCCAGTACTTC. Translating it yields CASSPRRGETQYF.

The CDR3: CASSLVLATYEDTQYF. The DNA of the CDR3 is TGCGCCAGCAGCTTGGTCTTAGCGACCTATGAGGATACGCAGTATTTT. V and J are TRBV5-1 and TRBJ2-3; tentative D call: TRBD2 (5 bases). Germline CDR1 and CDR2: SGHRS and YFSETQ. Trimming stripped 0 bases from V and 6 bases from J, with 17 bases between. CDR3 length equals 16 residues. Full variable domain (remainder filled in from reference TRBV5-1 and TRBJ2-3): KAGVTQTPRYLIKTRGQQVTLSCSPISGHRSVSWYQQTPGQGLQFLFEYFSETQRNKGNFPGRFSGRQFSNSRSEMNVSTLELGDSALYLCASSLVLATYEDTQYFGPGTRLTVL.

The rearrangement uses TRBV30 and TRBJ2-5; TRBD2 matches at 10 bases. CDR1 GTSNPN and CDR2 SVGIG come from the germline V gene (reference sequence). Trimming cost V 3 bases and J 7 bases; bases outside gene matches: 8. The CDR3 extends over 14 amino acids. The DNA of the CDR3 is TGTGCCTGGAGATCCACTAGCGGGGTCGGGACCCAGTACTTC. This translates into CAWRSTSGVGTQYF.

This rearrangement joins TRBV6-1 to TRBJ2-5; 11 bases agree with TRBD1. CDR1 is MNHNS and CDR2 is SASEGT in the germline V gene. This CDR3 is 13 amino acids long. Losses at the gene ends were 4 bases for V and 6 bases for J; bases not matched to a gene: 1. In DNA form, the CDR3 reads TGTGCCAGCAGTGGGACAGGGGGCCAGACCCAGTACTTC. Translated: CASSGTGGQTQYF.

The chain links TRBV5-1 to TRBJ1-4, with a weak D call TRBD1 (5 bases). CDR3 length: 14 amino acids. The V end was cut by 4 bases, the J end by 5 bases, with 12 bases between. Per the germline V gene, CDR1 is SGHRS and CDR2 is YFSETQ. The CDR3 region has the DNA TGCGCCAGCAGCCCTACAGGCCAAAATGAAAAACTGTTTTTT. Translating it yields CASSPTGQNEKLFF.

This clone was counted a single time. The rearrangement links TRBV12-5 to TRBJ1-1; a possible D gene is TRBD1 (6 bases). V lost 4 bases and J 5 bases, leaving 26 bases between the germline ends. CDR1 and CDR2 from the germline V gene are LGHNT and FRNRAP. The CDR3 has 18 residues. The CDR3 nucleotides are TGTGCTAGTGGTTCTCCTGCGGCCCTGGGCAGGGGTCGAACTGAAGCTTTCTTT. Its translation is CASGSPAALGRGRTEAFF.